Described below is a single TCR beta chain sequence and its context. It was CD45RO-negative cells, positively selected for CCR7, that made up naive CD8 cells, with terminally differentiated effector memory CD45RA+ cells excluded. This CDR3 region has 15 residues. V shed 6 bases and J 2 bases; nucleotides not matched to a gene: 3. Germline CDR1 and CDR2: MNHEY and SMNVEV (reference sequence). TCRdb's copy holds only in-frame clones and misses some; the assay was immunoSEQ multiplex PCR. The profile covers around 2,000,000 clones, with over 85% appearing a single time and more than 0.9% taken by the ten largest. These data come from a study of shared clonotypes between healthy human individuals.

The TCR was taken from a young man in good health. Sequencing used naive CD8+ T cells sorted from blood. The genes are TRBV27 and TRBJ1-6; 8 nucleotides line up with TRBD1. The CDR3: CASSPRGPYNSPLHF. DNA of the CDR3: TGTGCCAGCAGCCCCAGGGGGCCCTATAATTCACCCCTCCACTTT.